This passage covers 10 T cell receptor beta chains from one sample sequenced in a study of CD8 T cells in Susac syndrome (dated by TCRdb to about 2019). The library was obtained by the immunoSEQ multiplex PCR assay. RNA was extracted using the RNeasy kit, and about 0.45 to 1 ug of the RNA was reverse transcribed with random hexamers. TCRdb itself trimmed the public reads at Q25 with fastp, ran MiXCR and retained productive beta chains. Duplicate CDR3 protein sequences are folded into a single record with the most common DNA and genes. This sample gives more than 85,000 distinct CDR3 sequences in total; roughly 95% of them show up just once. Approximately 0.093% of the sample lies in the top ten. The specimen was CD4+ T cells from PBMCs. Every receptor here comes from a human donor in good health.

This chain links TRBV7-2 with TRBJ2-7, with TRBD1 identical over 10 bases. Per germline, CDR1 SGHTA and CDR2 FQGNSA. This CDR3 spans 14 amino acids. V lost 5 bases, J lost 4 bases, and 5 bases stayed unmatched. CDR3 sequence reads: CASSKRGQGYEQYF. The CDR3 DNA sequence: TGTGCCAGCAGCAAAAGGGGACAGGGGTACGAGCAGTACTTC.

The chain employs TRBV2 and TRBJ1-5; 8 nucleotides match TRBD1. The CDR3 has 16 residues. CDR1 and CDR2 (germline): SNHLY, FYNNEI. V lost 2 bases to trimming and J lost 4 bases; unmatched junction nucleotides: 7. This CDR3 reads CASSELAGGSNQPQHF. The CDR3 nucleotides are TGTGCCAGCAGTGAATTGGCAGGGGGCTCAAATCAGCCCCAGCATTTT.

This clonotype has only one observation. This chain joins TRBV5-1 and TRBJ2-5, with D uncertain. This CDR3 contains 15 residues. CDR1 and CDR2 from the germline V gene are SGHRS and YFSETQ. Trimming stripped 2 bases from V and 0 bases from J, with 11 bases between. This chain's CDR3 is CASSFGDGYQETQYF. CDR3 nucleotide sequence: TGCGCCAGCAGCTTCGGCGACGGTTACCAAGAGACCCAGTACTTC. The whole variable domain, filled in from reference TRBV5-1 and TRBJ2-5, reads KAGVTQTPRYLIKTRGQQVTLSCSPISGHRSVSWYQQTPGQGLQFLFEYFSETQRNKGNFPGRFSGRQFSNSRSEMNVSTLELGDSALYLCASSFGDGYQETQYFGPGTRLLVL.

V is TRBV15 and J is TRBJ2-4; weak D call: TRBD1 (5 bases). The V and J ends lost 8 bases and 0 bases respectively, with 20 bases between them. The CDR3 totals 17 residues. Germline CDR1 reads LNHNV; CDR2 reads YYDKDF (reference sequence). CDR3 sequence: CATQAYVPGLAKNIQYF. Here the CDR3 DNA reads TGTGCCACCCAGGCCTACGTTCCAGGGTTAGCCAAAAACATTCAGTACTTC.

The gene calls are TRBV29-1 and TRBJ2-7, with TRBD1 matching over 9 bases. The J segment lost 2 bases and the V segment lost 6 bases, leaving 11 bases of the junction unmatched. This CDR3 has 15 residues. Germline CDR1 SQVTM, CDR2 ANQGSEA. CDR3 coding DNA: TGCAGCGTCTACACCGCGGACAGGGGAACCTACGAGCAGTACTTC. Its protein product is CSVYTADRGTYEQYF.

The CDR3 sequence: CSVGTGVRDTQYF. DNA of the CDR3: TGCAGCGTTGGGACTGGGGTTCGAGATACGCAGTATTTT. The V call is TRBV29-1, the J call TRBJ2-3, with D possibly TRBD2 on 5 matching bases. Trimming removed 4 bases at V and 5 bases at J, with 13 bases between. Germline V gene lookup returns CDR1 SQVTM and CDR2 ANQGSEA. The CDR3 has 13 residues.

The chain joins TRBV5-1 to TRBJ1-1; TRBD1 is a possible D gene (6 bases). The CDR3 totals 15 residues. Germline assignment: CDR1 SGHRS and CDR2 YFSETQ. V was cut by 6 bases and J by 0 bases, with 15 bases left in between. DNA for the CDR3: TGCGCCAGCACCTCGACGGGGGGCTTGAACACTGAAGCTTTCTTT. It encodes CASTSTGGLNTEAFF.

This sequence joins TRBV6-5 and TRBJ1-5, with D possibly matching TRBD1 (5 bases). Trimming took 6 bases from V and 5 from J, leaving 11 bases between them. There are 13 residues in the CDR3. CDR1 and CDR2 (germline): MNHEY, SVGAGI. This CDR3 is CASRPQGYQPQHF. CDR3 coding DNA: TGTGCCAGCAGGCCTCAGGGATATCAGCCCCAGCATTTT.

The DNA for the CDR3 is TGTGCCAGCAACTCTGGGGGAAGCTACACCTTC. Amino acid sequence: CASNSGGSYTF. V and J are TRBV6-1 and TRBJ1-2; the D gene is possibly TRBD1 (5 bases). Germline V gene lookup returns CDR1 MNHNS and CDR2 SASEGT. The CDR3 totals 11 residues. V lost 7 bases and J lost 9, with 12 bases in between.

The chain recombines TRBV12-3 or TRBV12-4 with TRBJ2-1, with D hard to call. V dropped 5 bases and J dropped 7 bases, with 9 bases sitting between them. This CDR3 has 12 residues. The CDR3 DNA follows: TGTGCCAGCAGTCTCAACGGGAATGAGCAGTTCTTC. It is translated as CASSLNGNEQFF.